Listed below are T cell receptor beta chains from one sample, sequenced in a study of blood T cells in healthy people across ages. TCRdb passed the 5' RACE reads through MiXCR, listing each CDR3 protein once. This sample has 1.5 million or so distinct CDR3 sequences; 35% to 45% occur once, and the top ten carry more than 4%. Material for sequencing was blood. The receptors were sampled from a woman aged 18-29 years in good health. Each CDR3 is given with its conserved first and last residue. Fields, in order: D gene, V gene, J gene, clone size, CDR3 protein, CDR3 DNA. The D gene is left open where the match is weak. Clone size is stated in some rows and not others, as once, few, many or a class when expanded.

-,TRBV7-9,TRBJ2-7,few,CASSLALGTLLGEQYF,TGTGCCAGCAGCTTAGCGCTAGGGACCCTTCTTGGAGAGCAGTACTTC
TRBD2,TRBV12-3/TRBV12-4,TRBJ2-7,-,CASSPSGALSYEQYF,TGTGCCAGCAGCCCGAGCGGGGCCCTCTCCTACGAGCAGTACTTC
-,TRBV7-2,TRBJ1-1,few,CASSFVLMNTEAFF,TGTGCCAGCAGCTTTGTCCTTATGAACACTGAAGCTTTCTTT
-,TRBV7-2,TRBJ2-5,-,CASSLDVQGKEQYF,TGTGCCAGCAGCTTAGATGTCCAGGGTAAAGAGCAGTACTTC
TRBD2,TRBV6-5,TRBJ2-7,-,CATGTSGSGNEQYF,TGTGCCACCGGGACTAGCGGGAGCGGCAATGAGCAGTACTTC
-,TRBV12-3/TRBV12-4,TRBJ1-4,many,CASWGVGKLFF,TGTGCCAGTTGGGGAGTCGGAAAACTGTTTTTT
-,TRBV11-2,TRBJ2-4,-,CASSLEGRIPPIQYF,TGTGCCAGCAGCTTAGAGGGGAGGATCCCACCCATTCAGTACTTC
-,TRBV4-3,TRBJ2-5,-,CASSQNTMLETQYF,TGCGCCAGCAGCCAAAACACGATGCTGGAGACCCAGTACTTC
-,TRBV6-6,TRBJ2-7,few,CASNSDGEQYF,TGTGCCAGCAACTCCGACGGCGAGCAGTACTTC
-,TRBV27,TRBJ2-3,few,CASSLRVGHTDTQYF,TGTGCCAGCAGTTTAAGAGTAGGCCACACAGATACGCAGTATTTT
TRBD2,TRBV10-3,TRBJ2-1,-,CAIRTPSGGPYNGQFF,TGTGCCATCAGGACTCCTAGCGGGGGCCCCTACAATGGGCAGTTCTTC
-,TRBV6-1,TRBJ2-1,-,CASSAGGDGGVYEQFF,TGTGCCAGCAGTGCCGGTGGGGACGGAGGGGTCTATGAGCAGTTCTTC
-,TRBV6-6,TRBJ2-5,-,CASSYAGNMRETQYF,TGTGCCAGCAGTTACGCCGGAAATATGCGGGAGACCCAGTACTTC
-,TRBV6-5,TRBJ1-4,few,CASKQDNEKLFF,TGTGCCAGCAAACAGGACAATGAAAAACTGTTTTTT
-,TRBV7-2,TRBJ2-3,-,CASSLTGNYADTQYF,TGTGCCAGCAGCTTAACAGGGAACTACGCAGATACGCAGTATTTT
-,TRBV12-3/TRBV12-4,TRBJ2-5,few,CASRQGTAQETQYF,TGTGCCAGCAGACAAGGGACGGCCCAAGAGACCCAGTACTTC
TRBD2,TRBV7-3,TRBJ2-2,-,CASSPGLAGDRINTGELFF,TGTGCCAGCAGCCCAGGACTAGCGGGAGATAGAATCAACACCGGGGAGCTGTTTTTT
-,TRBV5-1,TRBJ2-2,few,CASSSGTQAGELFF,TGCGCCAGCAGCTCCGGGACTCAAGCCGGGGAGCTGTTTTTT
TRBD2,TRBV20-1,TRBJ2-6,-,CSARDGTSGGTSGANVLTF,TGCAGTGCTAGAGACGGGACTAGCGGAGGGACCTCTGGGGCCAACGTCCTGACTTTC
TRBD2,TRBV7-2,TRBJ2-3,-,CASSSSGGAPYTQYF,TGTGCCAGCAGCTCCAGCGGGGGGGCTCCGTATACGCAGTATTTT
-,TRBV20-1,TRBJ1-2,-,CSAEQINYGYTF,TGCAGTGCAGAACAGATTAACTATGGCTACACCTTC
-,TRBV6-5,TRBJ2-2,-,CASSYLTANTGELFF,TGTGCCAGCAGTTACTTAACGGCGAACACCGGGGAGCTGTTTTTT